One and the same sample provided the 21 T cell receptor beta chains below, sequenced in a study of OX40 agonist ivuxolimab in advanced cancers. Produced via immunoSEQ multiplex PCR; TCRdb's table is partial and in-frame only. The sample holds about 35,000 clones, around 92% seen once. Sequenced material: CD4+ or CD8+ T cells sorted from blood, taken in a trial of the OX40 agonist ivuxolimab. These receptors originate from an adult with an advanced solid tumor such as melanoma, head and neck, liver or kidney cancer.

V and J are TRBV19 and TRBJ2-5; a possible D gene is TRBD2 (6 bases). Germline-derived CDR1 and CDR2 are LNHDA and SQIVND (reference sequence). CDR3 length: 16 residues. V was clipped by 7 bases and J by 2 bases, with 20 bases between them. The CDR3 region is CASTSRRGLNQETQYF. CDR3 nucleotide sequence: TGTGCCAGTACATCCCGAAGGGGACTGAATCAAGAGACCCAGTACTTC.

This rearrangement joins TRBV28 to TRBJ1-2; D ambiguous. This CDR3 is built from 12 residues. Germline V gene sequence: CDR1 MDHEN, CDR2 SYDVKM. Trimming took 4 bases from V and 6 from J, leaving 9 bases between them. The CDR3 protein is CASSYYTDGYTF. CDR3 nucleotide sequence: TGTGCCAGCAGTTATTACACGGATGGCTACACCTTC.

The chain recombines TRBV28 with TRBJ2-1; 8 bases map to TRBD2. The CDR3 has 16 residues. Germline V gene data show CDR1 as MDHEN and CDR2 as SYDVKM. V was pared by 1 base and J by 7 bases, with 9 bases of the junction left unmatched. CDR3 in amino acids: CASSLSGTRVGNEQFF. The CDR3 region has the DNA TGTGCCAGCAGTTTATCCGGGACTAGAGTGGGTAATGAGCAGTTCTTC.

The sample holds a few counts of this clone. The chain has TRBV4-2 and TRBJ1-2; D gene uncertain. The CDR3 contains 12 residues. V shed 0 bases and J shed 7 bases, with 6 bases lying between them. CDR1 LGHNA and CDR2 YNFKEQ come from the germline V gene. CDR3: CASSQDRSGYTF. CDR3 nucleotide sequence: TGTGCCAGCAGCCAAGATCGCAGTGGCTACACCTTC.

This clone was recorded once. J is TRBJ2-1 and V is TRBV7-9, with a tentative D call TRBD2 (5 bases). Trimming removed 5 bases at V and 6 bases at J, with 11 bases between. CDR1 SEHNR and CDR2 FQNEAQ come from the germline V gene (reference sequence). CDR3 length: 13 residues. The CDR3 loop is CASSPDSSNEQFF. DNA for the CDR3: TGTGCCAGCAGCCCGGACTCTTCCAATGAGCAGTTCTTC.

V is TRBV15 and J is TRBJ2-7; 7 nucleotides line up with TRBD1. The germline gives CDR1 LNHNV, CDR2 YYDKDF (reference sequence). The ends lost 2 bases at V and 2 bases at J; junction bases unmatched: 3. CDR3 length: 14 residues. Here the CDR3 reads CATSRQGQTYEQYF. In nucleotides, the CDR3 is TGTGCCACCAGCAGACAGGGACAGACCTACGAGCAGTACTTC.

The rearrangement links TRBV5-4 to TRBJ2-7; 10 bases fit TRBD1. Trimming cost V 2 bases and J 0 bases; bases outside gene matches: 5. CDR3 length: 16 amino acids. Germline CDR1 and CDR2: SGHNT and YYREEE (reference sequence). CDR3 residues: CASSFGRQGASYEQYF. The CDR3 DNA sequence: TGTGCCAGCAGCTTTGGCCGACAGGGGGCCTCCTACGAGCAGTACTTC.

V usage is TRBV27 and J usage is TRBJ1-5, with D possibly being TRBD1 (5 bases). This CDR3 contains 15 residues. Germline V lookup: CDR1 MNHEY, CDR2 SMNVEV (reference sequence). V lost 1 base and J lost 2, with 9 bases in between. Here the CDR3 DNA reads TGTGCCAGCAGTTTATGGGGGTTTGGCAATCAGCCCCAGCATTTT. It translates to CASSLWGFGNQPQHF.

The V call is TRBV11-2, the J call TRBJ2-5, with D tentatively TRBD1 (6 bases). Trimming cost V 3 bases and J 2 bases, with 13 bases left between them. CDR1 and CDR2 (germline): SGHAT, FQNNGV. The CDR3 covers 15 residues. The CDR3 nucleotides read TGTGCCAGCAGCTTCTCCCCAGGGGATCAAGAGACCCAGTACTTC. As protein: CASSFSPGDQETQYF.

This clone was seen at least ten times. The CDR3 DNA follows: TGTGCCAGCACCCGGGCGGTGGATACGCAGTATTTT. Translation gives CASTRAVDTQYF. The chain couples TRBV28 to TRBJ2-3, with D unresolved. Germline-derived CDR1 and CDR2 are MDHEN and SYDVKM. The V end lost 7 bases, the J end lost 6 bases, and 11 bases lay between the germline ends. The CDR3 loop spans 12 amino acids.

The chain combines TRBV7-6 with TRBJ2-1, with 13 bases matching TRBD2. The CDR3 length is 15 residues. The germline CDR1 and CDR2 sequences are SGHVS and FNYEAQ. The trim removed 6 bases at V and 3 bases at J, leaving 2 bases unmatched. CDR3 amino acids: CASSGTSGVYNEQFF. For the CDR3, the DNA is TGTGCCAGCAGTGGGACTAGCGGGGTCTACAATGAGCAGTTCTTC.

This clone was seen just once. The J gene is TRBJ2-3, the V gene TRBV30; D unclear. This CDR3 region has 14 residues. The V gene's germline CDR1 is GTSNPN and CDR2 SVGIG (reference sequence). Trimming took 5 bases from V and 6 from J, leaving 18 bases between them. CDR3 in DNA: TGTGCCTGGGCTGAGGTTTCTCGGACGGATACGCAGTATTTT. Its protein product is CAWAEVSRTDTQYF.

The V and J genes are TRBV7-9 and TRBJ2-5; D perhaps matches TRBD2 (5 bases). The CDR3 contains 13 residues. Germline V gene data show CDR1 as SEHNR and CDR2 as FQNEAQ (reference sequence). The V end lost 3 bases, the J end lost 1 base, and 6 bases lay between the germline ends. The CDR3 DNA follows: TGTGCCAGCAGCTTCGGGATCCAAGAGACCCAGTACTTC. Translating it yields CASSFGIQETQYF.

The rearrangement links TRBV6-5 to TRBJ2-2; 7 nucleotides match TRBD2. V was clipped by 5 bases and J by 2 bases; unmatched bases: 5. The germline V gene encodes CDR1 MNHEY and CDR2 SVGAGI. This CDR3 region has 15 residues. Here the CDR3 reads CASSLGTINTGELFF. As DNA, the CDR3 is TGTGCCAGCAGTCTCGGGACTATCAACACCGGGGAGCTGTTTTTT.

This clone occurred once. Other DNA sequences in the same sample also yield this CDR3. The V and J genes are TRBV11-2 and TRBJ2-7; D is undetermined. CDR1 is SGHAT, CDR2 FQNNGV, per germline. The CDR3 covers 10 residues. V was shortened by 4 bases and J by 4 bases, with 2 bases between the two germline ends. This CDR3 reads CASSSYEQYF. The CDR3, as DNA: TGTGCCAGCAGCTCGTACGAGCAGTACTTC.

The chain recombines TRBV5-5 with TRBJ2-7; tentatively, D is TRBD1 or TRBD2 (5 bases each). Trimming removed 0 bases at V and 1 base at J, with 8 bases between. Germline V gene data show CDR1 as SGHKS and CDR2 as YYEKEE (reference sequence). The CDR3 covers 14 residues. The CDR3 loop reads CASSLGDGSYEQYF. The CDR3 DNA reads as TGTGCCAGCAGCTTGGGGGACGGTTCCTACGAGCAGTACTTC.

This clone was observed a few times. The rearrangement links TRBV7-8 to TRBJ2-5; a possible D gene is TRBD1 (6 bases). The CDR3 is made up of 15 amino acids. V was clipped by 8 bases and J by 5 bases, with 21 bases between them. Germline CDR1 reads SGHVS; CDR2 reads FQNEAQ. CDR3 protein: CASGPGHIREETQYF. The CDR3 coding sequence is TGTGCCAGCGGCCCGGGACATATCAGGGAGGAGACCCAGTACTTC.

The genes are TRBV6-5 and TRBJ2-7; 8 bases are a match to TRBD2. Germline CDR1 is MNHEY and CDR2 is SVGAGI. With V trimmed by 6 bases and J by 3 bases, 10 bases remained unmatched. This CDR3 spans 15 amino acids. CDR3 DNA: TGTGCCAGCAGGCCCACACTAGCGGAGGGCTACGAGCAGTACTTC. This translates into CASRPTLAEGYEQYF.

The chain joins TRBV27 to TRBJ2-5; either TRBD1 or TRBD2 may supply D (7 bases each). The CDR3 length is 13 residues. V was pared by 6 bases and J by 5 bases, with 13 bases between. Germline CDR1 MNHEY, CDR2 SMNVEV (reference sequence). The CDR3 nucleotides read TGTGCCAGCAGCAGGGGGGGGTGGGAGACCCAGTACTTC. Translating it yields CASSRGGWETQYF.

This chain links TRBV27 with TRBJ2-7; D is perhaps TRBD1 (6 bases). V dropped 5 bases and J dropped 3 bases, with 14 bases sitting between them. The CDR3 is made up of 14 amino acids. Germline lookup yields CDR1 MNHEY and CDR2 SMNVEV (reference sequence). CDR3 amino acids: CASSPSPGHYEQYF. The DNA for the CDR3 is TGTGCCAGCAGTCCTTCCCCGGGACACTACGAGCAGTACTTC.

The CDR3 reads CASSLYSVGGLAGVIYEQYF. DNA for the CDR3: TGTGCCAGCAGTCTGTACAGCGTAGGGGGGTTAGCGGGAGTGATATACGAGCAGTACTTC. The chain combines TRBV28 with TRBJ2-7, with 9 bases fitting TRBD2. The CDR3 totals 20 residues. Trimming took 5 bases from V and 4 from J; bases not matched to a gene: 24. Germline V gene lookup returns CDR1 MDHEN and CDR2 SYDVKM.